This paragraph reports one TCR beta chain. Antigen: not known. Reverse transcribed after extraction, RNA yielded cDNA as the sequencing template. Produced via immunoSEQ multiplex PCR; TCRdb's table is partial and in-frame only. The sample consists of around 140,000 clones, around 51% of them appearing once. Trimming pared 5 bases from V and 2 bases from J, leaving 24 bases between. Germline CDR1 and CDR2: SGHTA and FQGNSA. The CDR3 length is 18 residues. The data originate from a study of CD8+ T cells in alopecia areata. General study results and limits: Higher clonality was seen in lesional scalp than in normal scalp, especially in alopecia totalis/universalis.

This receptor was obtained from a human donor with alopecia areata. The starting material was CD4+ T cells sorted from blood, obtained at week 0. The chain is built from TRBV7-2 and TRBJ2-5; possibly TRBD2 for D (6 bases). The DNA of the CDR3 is TGTGCCAGCAGCCCTCGGGGGAGCGGCGGACCGGGGCAAGAGACCCAGTACTTC. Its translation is CASSPRGSGGPGQETQYF.